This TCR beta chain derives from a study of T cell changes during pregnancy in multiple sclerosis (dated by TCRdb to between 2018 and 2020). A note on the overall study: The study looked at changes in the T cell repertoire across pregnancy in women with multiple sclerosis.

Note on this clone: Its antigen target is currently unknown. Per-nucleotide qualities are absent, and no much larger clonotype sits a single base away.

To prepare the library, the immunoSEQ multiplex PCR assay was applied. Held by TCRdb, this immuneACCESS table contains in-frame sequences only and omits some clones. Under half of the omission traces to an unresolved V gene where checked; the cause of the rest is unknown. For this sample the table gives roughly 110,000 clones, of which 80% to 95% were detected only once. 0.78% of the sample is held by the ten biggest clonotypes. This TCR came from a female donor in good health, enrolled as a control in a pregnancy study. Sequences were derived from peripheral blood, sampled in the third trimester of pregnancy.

The CDR3 amino acid sequence is: CASSLGRSSFSTDTQYF. The nucleotide sequence is TGTGCCAGCAGCTTAGGTCGCTCTAGCTTTAGCACAGATACGCAGTATTTT. The chain is encoded by TRBV11-2 joined to TRBJ2-3; TRBD2 might be the D gene, on 5 matching bases. The CDR3 runs 17 residues from the cysteine to the phenylalanine. Only the CDR3 DNA is retained, 51 bases long and in frame from the first base. V and J lose 1 base and 0 bases, and a span of 14 bases separates them. From a lookup of the germline V gene, CDR1 and CDR2 are SGHAT and FQNNGV.